Below, 28 T cell receptor beta chains from the same sample are listed, as sequenced in a study of response to subunit inactivated influenza vaccine (dated by TCRdb to the late 2010s). The method was RT-PCR. Instrument used: Illumina HiSeq 2500. TCRdb took the public reads, trimmed them with fastp at Q25, ran MiXCR for clone calling and kept in-frame beta chains. Each CDR3 protein appears once, grouped with its most common genes and DNA. In this sample the table shows approximately 290,000 distinct CDR3 sequences, over 20% of which occur a single time. The top ten clones comprise around 10% of the sample. The source material was PBMCs from blood, sampled less than 22 months after vaccination. Receptors were obtained from a man aged 45-69 years who received an inactivated influenza vaccine. Donor details come from another sample of the same person, matched by shared clones.

This chain connects TRBV5-1 to TRBJ2-1, with a weak D call TRBD1 (6 bases). This CDR3 is built from 14 residues. V was cut by 1 base and J by 6 bases, with 11 bases left in between. From germline, CDR1 is SGHRS and CDR2 YFSETQ. This CDR3 is CASSLQGHLNEQFF. DNA of the CDR3: TGCGCCAGCAGCTTGCAGGGACACCTCAATGAGCAGTTCTTC.

The rearrangement links TRBV6-1 to TRBJ2-5; D possibly matches TRBD1 or TRBD2 (6 bases each). Germline V lookup: CDR1 MNHNS, CDR2 SASEGT. Trimming shortened V by 4 bases and J by 5 bases, and 17 bases separated the two germline ends. The CDR3 is made up of 15 amino acids. This chain's CDR3 is CASSVSGGFRETQYF. CDR3 nucleotides: TGTGCCAGCAGTGTTTCCGGGGGCTTTCGGGAGACCCAGTACTTC.

The V call is TRBV11-2, the J call TRBJ2-1; 9 bases fit TRBD2. The CDR3 has 15 residues. J lost 7 bases, V lost 3 bases, and 7 bases had no gene match. CDR1 and CDR2 (germline): SGHAT, FQNNGV. CDR3 loop: CASSFVAGDPNEQFF. The CDR3 DNA sequence: TGTGCCAGCAGCTTTGTAGCGGGGGACCCAAATGAGCAGTTCTTC.

This sequence joins TRBV14 and TRBJ2-7; tentative D call: TRBD1 (6 bases). With 3 bases removed from V and 9 bases from J, the gap between germline ends came to 15 bases. This CDR3 is built from 13 residues. Germline CDR1 is SGHDN and CDR2 is FVKESK. The CDR3 region has the DNA TGTGCCAGCAGCCAGGGACGGGACAATCGGCAGTACTTC. Translating it yields CASSQGRDNRQYF.

This clonotype was seen only a few times. The gene calls are TRBV5-5 and TRBJ1-2; 7 bases fit TRBD1. Germline V gives CDR1 SGHKS, CDR2 YYEKEE (reference sequence). Trimming took 3 bases from V and 8 from J; bases not matched to a gene: 7. This CDR3 comprises 13 residues. Here the CDR3 DNA reads TGTGCCAGCAGCTGGGGAGGGGGCGACGGCTACACCTTC. As protein: CASSWGGGDGYTF.

The sample holds a few counts of this clonotype. The chain recombines TRBV5-1 with TRBJ2-7; 9 nucleotides align to TRBD1. After removal of 0 bases from V and 5 bases from J, the junction contained 6 bases not matched to a gene. The CDR3 has 15 amino acids. Germline CDR1 and CDR2: SGHRS and YFSETQ. As DNA, the CDR3 is TGCGCCAGCAGCTTGGCCCCGGGACAGGGAAACGAGCAGTACTTC. It is translated as CASSLAPGQGNEQYF. The full variable domain, in which reference TRBV5-1 and TRBJ2-7 provide the parts outside the CDR3, is KAGVTQTPRYLIKTRGQQVTLSCSPISGHRSVSWYQQTPGQGLQFLFEYFSETQRNKGNFPGRFSGRQFSNSRSEMNVSTLELGDSALYLCASSLAPGQGNEQYFGPGTRLTVT.

The chain has TRBV4-2 and TRBJ1-5; no reliable D call. The CDR3 totals 15 residues. The germline V gene encodes CDR1 LGHNA and CDR2 YNFKEQ. Trimming stripped 1 base from V and 5 bases from J, with 12 bases between. The CDR3 sequence is CASSQASGDYQPQHF. CDR3 nucleotide sequence: TGTGCCAGCAGCCAAGCCTCCGGGGATTATCAGCCCCAGCATTTT.

V is TRBV7-6 and J is TRBJ2-1, with 11 bases lining up with TRBD2. The junction had 7 bases not matched to a gene; V was cut back by 2 bases and J by 4 bases. This CDR3 has 17 residues. Germline V gene data show CDR1 as SGHVS and CDR2 as FNYEAQ. The CDR3 bases are TGTGCCAGCAGCTTAAGTAGCGGGGGGGCGAATTACAATGAGCAGTTCTTC. This codes for CASSLSSGGANYNEQFF.

V and J are TRBV10-3 and TRBJ2-3; TRBD2 agrees at 7 bases. CDR1 is ENHRY and CDR2 is SYGVKD in the germline V gene. The CDR3 is 15 amino acids. Trimming took 0 bases from V and 5 from J; bases not matched to a gene: 5. The CDR3: CAISESGLVGDTQYF. The CDR3 region has the DNA TGTGCCATCAGTGAGTCAGGACTAGTTGGAGATACGCAGTATTTT.

The CDR3 here is CASSYGTRASNEQFF. In DNA, the CDR3 is TGTGCCAGCAGTTACGGGACTAGGGCCTCCAATGAGCAGTTCTTC. V usage is TRBV6-5 and J usage is TRBJ2-1, with TRBD2 identical over 8 bases. J lost 6 bases, V lost 2 bases, and 6 bases had no gene match. This CDR3 is built from 15 residues. Germline CDR1 is MNHEY and CDR2 is SVGAGI.

This clonotype was seen only a few times. This rearrangement joins TRBV11-2 to TRBJ1-1; D remains unclear. The ends were cut back, 3 bases at V and 0 bases at J, with 11 bases in the middle. The CDR3 covers 15 residues. The germline V gene encodes CDR1 SGHAT and CDR2 FQNNGV. CDR3 sequence: CASSLDLRLNTEAFF. The DNA of the CDR3 is TGTGCCAGCAGCTTGGATCTTCGGTTGAACACTGAAGCTTTCTTT.

The chain couples TRBV2 to TRBJ2-1; D is perhaps TRBD2 (6 bases). Germline V CDR1 and CDR2: SNHLY, FYNNEI. The V end lost 4 bases, the J end lost 12 bases, and 19 bases lay between the germline ends. The CDR3 runs 14 residues. The DNA for the CDR3 is TGTGCCAGCAGTGGTCATAGCGGAGGTGGGGTGCAGTTCTTC. Translated, it gives CASSGHSGGGVQFF.

This clonotype has a handful of counts. The rearrangement uses TRBV24-1 and TRBJ2-1, with 8 bases fitting TRBD1. From germline, CDR1 is KGHDR and CDR2 SFDVKD. J was trimmed by 3 bases and V by 5 bases; bases with no gene match: 8. The CDR3 covers 16 residues. CDR3 bases: TGTGCCACCAGTGTGTCCGGGACAGGAAACTACAATGAGCAGTTCTTC. Its protein product is CATSVSGTGNYNEQFF.

The sample holds a few counts of this clonotype. The chain is built from TRBV20-1 and TRBJ2-1, with 10 nucleotides matching TRBD2. Germline V gene data show CDR1 as DFQATT and CDR2 as SNEGSKA (reference sequence). This CDR3 region has 16 residues. After removal of 3 bases from V and 3 bases from J, the junction contained 8 bases not matched to a gene. CDR3 residues: CSASEGLADLYNEQFF. CDR3 in DNA: TGCAGTGCTAGTGAAGGACTAGCGGACCTCTACAATGAGCAGTTCTTC.

This clonotype was picked up many times. This chain links TRBV2 with TRBJ1-1; D is perhaps TRBD1 (6 bases). Germline CDR1 reads SNHLY; CDR2 reads FYNNEI. V lost 7 bases to trimming and J lost 1 base, with 22 bases between them. This CDR3 region has 17 residues. The CDR3: CASIQGVLPPTNTEAFF. The CDR3 DNA reads TGTGCCAGCATACAGGGTGTTCTTCCCCCCACGAACACTGAAGCTTTCTTT.

This clonotype was seen a handful of times. V is TRBV20-1 and J is TRBJ1-6; TRBD1 matches 7 bases. The CDR3 spans 14 residues. V lost 5 bases and J lost 5; bases outside the gene matches: 6. Germline assignment: CDR1 DFQATT and CDR2 SNEGSKA (reference sequence). CDR3 sequence: CSARDSENNSPLHF. Written as DNA, the CDR3 is TGCAGTGCTCGGGACAGCGAGAATAATTCACCCCTCCACTTT.

The rearrangement uses TRBV20-1 and TRBJ1-1; 9 bases align to TRBD1. The CDR3 has 14 amino acids. V lost 2 bases to trimming and J lost 3 bases; unmatched junction nucleotides: 4. The germline V gene encodes CDR1 DFQATT and CDR2 SNEGSKA (reference sequence). CDR3 coding DNA: TGCAGTGCTAGAAGGGACAGGGTTTACACTGAAGCTTTCTTT. Its protein is CSARRDRVYTEAFF.

This chain connects TRBV6-6 to TRBJ1-1, with D maybe TRBD1 (5 bases). Germline V gives CDR1 MNHNY, CDR2 SVGAGI (reference sequence). Trimming stripped 6 bases from V and 4 bases from J, with 9 bases between. This CDR3 spans 12 amino acids. CDR3 residues: CASRGGSTEAFF. DNA for the CDR3: TGTGCCAGCAGGGGGGGGAGCACTGAAGCTTTCTTT.

V and J are TRBV5-1 and TRBJ1-1; D remains ambiguous. The ends were cut back, 4 bases at V and 4 bases at J, with 17 bases in the middle. CDR3 length: 15 amino acids. Germline-derived CDR1 and CDR2 are SGHRS and YFSETQ. The CDR3 bases are TGCGCCAGCAGCCCTTCGGCTAGGGCGGTCACTGAAGCTTTCTTT. Amino acid sequence: CASSPSARAVTEAFF.

This clonotype was counted at least ten times. The CDR3 DNA follows: TGTGCCAGCTCACTAGCGGGACCATACAATGAGCAGTTCTTC. Its protein is CASSLAGPYNEQFF. This sequence joins TRBV12-3 or TRBV12-4 and TRBJ2-1; 10 nucleotides align to TRBD2. The CDR3 has 14 amino acids. The junction had 5 bases not matched to a gene; V was cut back by 8 bases and J by 4 bases.

The J gene is TRBJ2-1, the V gene TRBV5-1; D gene ambiguous. Germline CDR1 and CDR2: SGHRS and YFSETQ. This CDR3 contains 13 residues. With 1 base removed from V and 7 bases from J, the gap between germline ends came to 9 bases. The CDR3 reads CASSLLGVNEQFF. Written as DNA, the CDR3 is TGCGCCAGCAGCTTGCTTGGGGTTAATGAGCAGTTCTTC.

This clonotype showed up many times. The chain is built from TRBV18 and TRBJ2-5; D unclear. From germline, CDR1 is KGHSH and CDR2 LQKENI. The CDR3 runs to 11 residues. Trimming shortened V by 5 bases and J by 3 bases, and 4 bases separated the two germline ends. The CDR3 DNA sequence: TGTGCCAGCTCAACCAAAGAGACCCAGTACTTC. This translates into CASSTKETQYF.

The CDR3 loop is CASSRRQRTDTQYF. CDR3 DNA: TGTGCCAGCAGTAGGCGGCAGCGCACAGATACGCAGTATTTT. The chain is built from TRBV6-1 and TRBJ2-3, with D hard to call. This CDR3 is built from 14 residues. V was cut by 5 bases and J by 1 base, with 10 bases left in between. Germline loops: CDR1 MNHNS, CDR2 SASEGT.

This clonotype was counted between two and nine times. The V call is TRBV4-2, the J call TRBJ2-2; tentative D call: TRBD2 (5 bases). Trimming pared 5 bases from V and 5 bases from J, leaving 15 bases between. Germline CDR1 is LGHNA and CDR2 is YNFKEQ. This CDR3 has 15 residues. This CDR3 is CASSWGEGLTGELFF. CDR3 bases: TGTGCCAGCAGCTGGGGAGAGGGTTTAACCGGGGAGCTGTTTTTT.

The V gene is TRBV12-3 or TRBV12-4, the J gene TRBJ2-3, with 8 bases aligning to TRBD2. This CDR3 region has 14 residues. The junction had 5 bases not matched to a gene; V was cut back by 6 bases and J by 3 bases. CDR3 residues: CASSHGLATDTQYF. The CDR3 nucleotides read TGTGCCAGCAGCCATGGACTAGCTACAGATACGCAGTATTTT.

The CDR3 bases are TGCGCCAGCAGCCAACGATTAGCGGGAGGGCCGGCCGGGGAGCTGTTTTTT. This codes for CASSQRLAGGPAGELFF. The J gene is TRBJ2-2, the V gene TRBV4-3, with 11 bases that match TRBD2. Trimming at V came to 2 bases and at J to 6 bases, leaving 8 bases not matched to a gene. Germline V gene sequence: CDR1 LGHNA, CDR2 YSLEER. The CDR3 runs to 17 residues.

This clonotype was seen a handful of times. This chain links TRBV28 with TRBJ1-1; D uncertain. The V end lost 0 bases, the J end lost 1 base, and 9 bases lay between the germline ends. Germline lookup yields CDR1 MDHEN and CDR2 SYDVKM. The CDR3 extends over 15 amino acids. CDR3: CASSLWFKGNTEAFF. CDR3 nucleotides: TGTGCCAGCAGTTTATGGTTTAAGGGGAACACTGAAGCTTTCTTT. The variable domain in full, completed from reference TRBV28 and TRBJ1-1, reads DVKVTQSSRYLVKRTGEKVFLECVQDMDHENMFWYRQDPGLGLRLIYFSYDVKMKEKGDIPEGYSVSREKKERFSLILESASTNQTSMYLCASSLWFKGNTEAFFGQGTRLTVV.

This clonotype was observed a handful of times. The J gene is TRBJ1-2, the V gene TRBV27; possible D gene TRBD1, 6 bases. The germline V gene has CDR1 MNHEY and CDR2 SMNVEV (reference sequence). V lost 5 bases and J 6 bases, leaving 16 bases between the germline ends. The CDR3 sequence is 14 residues long. This CDR3 reads CASSPRRGEDGYTF. The CDR3 DNA is TGTGCCAGCAGTCCCAGAAGGGGGGAAGATGGCTACACCTTC.